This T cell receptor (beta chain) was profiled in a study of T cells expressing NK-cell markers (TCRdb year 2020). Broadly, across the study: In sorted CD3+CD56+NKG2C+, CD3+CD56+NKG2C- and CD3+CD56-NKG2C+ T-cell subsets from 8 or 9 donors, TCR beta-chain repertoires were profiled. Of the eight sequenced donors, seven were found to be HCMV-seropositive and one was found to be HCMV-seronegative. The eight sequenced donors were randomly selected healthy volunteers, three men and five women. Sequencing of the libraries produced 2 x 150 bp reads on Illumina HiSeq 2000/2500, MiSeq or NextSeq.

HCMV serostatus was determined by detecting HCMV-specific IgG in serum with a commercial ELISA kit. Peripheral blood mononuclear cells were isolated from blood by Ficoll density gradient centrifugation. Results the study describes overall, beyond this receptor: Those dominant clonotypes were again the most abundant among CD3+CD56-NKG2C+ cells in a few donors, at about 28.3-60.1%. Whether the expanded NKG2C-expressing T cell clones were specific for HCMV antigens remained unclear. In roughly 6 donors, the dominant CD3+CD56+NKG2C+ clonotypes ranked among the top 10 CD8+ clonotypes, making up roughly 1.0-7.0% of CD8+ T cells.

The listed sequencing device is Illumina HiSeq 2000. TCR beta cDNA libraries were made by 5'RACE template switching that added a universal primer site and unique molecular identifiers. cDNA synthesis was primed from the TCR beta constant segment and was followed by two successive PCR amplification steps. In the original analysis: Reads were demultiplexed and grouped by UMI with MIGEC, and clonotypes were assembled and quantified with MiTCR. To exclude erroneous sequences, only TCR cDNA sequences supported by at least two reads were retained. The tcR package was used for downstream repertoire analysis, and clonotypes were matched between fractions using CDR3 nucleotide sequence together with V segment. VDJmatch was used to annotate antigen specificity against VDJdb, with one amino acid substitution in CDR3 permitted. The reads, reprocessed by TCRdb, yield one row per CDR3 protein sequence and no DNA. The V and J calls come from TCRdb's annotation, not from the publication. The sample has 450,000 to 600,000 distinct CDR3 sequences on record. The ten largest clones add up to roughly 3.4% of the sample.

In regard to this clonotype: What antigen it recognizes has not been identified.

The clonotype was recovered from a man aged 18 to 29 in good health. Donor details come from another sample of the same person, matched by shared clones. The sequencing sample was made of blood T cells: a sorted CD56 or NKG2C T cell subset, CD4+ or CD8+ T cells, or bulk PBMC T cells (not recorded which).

The CDR3 corresponds to CASPEGGNTIYF. The V and J genes are TRBV6-5 and TRBJ1-3; TCRdb reports TRBD1, a call that lacks DNA to check it against. CDR1 MNHEY and CDR2 SVGAGI were looked up in the germline V gene. The CDR3 goes from the cysteine to the phenylalanine over 12 residues. The coding DNA is unavailable.